This T cell receptor (beta chain) was documented in a study of CD8 T cells in Susac syndrome. Turning to the study itself: Patients with Susac syndrome were therapy-naive, taking corticosteroids, with some also receiving intravenous immunoglobulin, or taking intravenous immunoglobulin alone at the time their blood was drawn. General observations from the study: None of the CD4+ T cell repertoires in Susac syndrome showed clonal expansion.

TCR beta from blood CD8+ and CD4+ T cells was sequenced. With regard to this clonotype: Its target is unknown.

Germline V CDR1 and CDR2: DFQATT, SNEGSKA (reference sequence). CDR3 length: 18 amino acids. J was trimmed by 0 bases and V by 1 base; bases with no gene match: 9. RNA in amounts of roughly 0.5 to 1 ug was reverse transcribed with random hexamers. With immunoSEQ multiplex PCR, TCR beta CDR3 was amplified across 54 Vbeta and 13 Jbeta. TCRdb reprocessed the immunoSEQ multiplex PCR reads with MiXCR, giving one entry per CDR3 protein. This sample has tens of thousands of distinct CDR3 sequences, with approximately 93% found just once. The J gene is TRBJ2-6, the V gene TRBV20-1; 7 nucleotides align to TRBD2. This TCR came from a human donor with Susac syndrome. The sequenced material came from CD4+ T cells from PBMCs. This CDR3 is CSARVYRGGVSGANVLTF. In DNA form, the CDR3 reads TGCAGTGCTAGAGTTTACCGGGGAGGGGTCTCTGGGGCCAACGTCCTGACTTTC.